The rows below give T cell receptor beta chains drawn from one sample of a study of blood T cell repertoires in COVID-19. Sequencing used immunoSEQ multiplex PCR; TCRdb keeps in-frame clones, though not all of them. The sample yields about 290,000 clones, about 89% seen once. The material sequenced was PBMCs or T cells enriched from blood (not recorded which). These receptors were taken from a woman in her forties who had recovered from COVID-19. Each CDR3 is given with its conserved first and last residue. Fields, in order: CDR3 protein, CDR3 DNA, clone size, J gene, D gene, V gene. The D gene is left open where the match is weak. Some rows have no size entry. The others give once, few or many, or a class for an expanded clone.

CDR3aa: CASSPDSNGRSYTF
CDR3nt: TGTGCCAGCAGCCCGGATAGCAACGGTAGGAGCTACACCTTC
abundance: NA
j_gene: TRBJ1-2
d_gene: NA
v_gene: TRBV5-6

CDR3aa: CASSLRGLAGFSDTQYF
CDR3nt: TGTGCCAGCAGCTTAAGGGGACTAGCGGGTTTCTCCGATACGCAGTATTTT
abundance: NA
j_gene: TRBJ2-3
d_gene: TRBD2
v_gene: TRBV7-3

CDR3aa: CASRARYNEQFF
CDR3nt: TGTGCCAGCAGAGCACGGTACAATGAGCAGTTCTTC
abundance: NA
j_gene: TRBJ2-1
d_gene: NA
v_gene: TRBV6-5

CDR3aa: CASSQDKTGRDTQYF
CDR3nt: TGTGCCAGCAGCCAAGATAAGACAGGGCGAGATACGCAGTATTTT
abundance: NA
j_gene: TRBJ2-3
d_gene: TRBD1
v_gene: TRBV14

CDR3aa: CASSQDRGETQYF
CDR3nt: TGTGCCAGCAGCCAGGACAGGGGAGAGACCCAGTACTTC
abundance: NA
j_gene: TRBJ2-5
d_gene: TRBD1
v_gene: TRBV7-2

CDR3aa: CASSYSEFTLHF
CDR3nt: TGTGCCAGCAGTTACTCGGAGTTCACCCTCCACTTT
abundance: NA
j_gene: TRBJ1-6
d_gene: NA
v_gene: TRBV6-2/TRBV6-3

CDR3aa: CASSPQNRGDGYTF
CDR3nt: TGTGCCAGCTCACCACAGAACAGGGGGGACGGCTACACCTTC
abundance: NA
j_gene: TRBJ1-2
d_gene: TRBD1
v_gene: TRBV18

CDR3aa: CASSRDRANQPQHF
CDR3nt: TGTGCCAGCAGCCGGGACAGGGCCAATCAGCCCCAGCATTTT
abundance: NA
j_gene: TRBJ1-5
d_gene: TRBD1
v_gene: TRBV6-5

CDR3aa: CSVVLLKGDTEAFF
CDR3nt: TGCAGCGTTGTTCTTCTCAAAGGGGACACTGAAGCTTTCTTT
abundance: NA
j_gene: TRBJ1-1
d_gene: NA
v_gene: TRBV29-1

CDR3aa: CAWSRRGGLYEQYF
CDR3nt: TGTGCCTGGAGTAGGAGGGGGGGCCTATACGAGCAGTACTTC
abundance: NA
j_gene: TRBJ2-7
d_gene: NA
v_gene: TRBV30

CDR3aa: CASSQDSASGTDTQYF
CDR3nt: TGCGCCAGCAGCCAAGATTCGGCTAGCGGCACAGATACGCAGTATTTT
abundance: NA
j_gene: TRBJ2-3
d_gene: NA
v_gene: TRBV4-3

CDR3aa: CASSSPGQGSYEQYF
CDR3nt: TGTGCCAGCAGCTCGCCGGGACAGGGATCATACGAGCAGTACTTC
abundance: NA
j_gene: TRBJ2-7
d_gene: TRBD1
v_gene: TRBV11-2

CDR3aa: CASSEGPVQGGYEQYF
CDR3nt: TGTGCCAGCAGTGAAGGGCCGGTACAGGGGGGCTACGAGCAGTACTTC
abundance: NA
j_gene: TRBJ2-7
d_gene: TRBD1
v_gene: TRBV6-1

CDR3aa: CASSLDRKGLYGYTF
CDR3nt: TGTGCCAGCAGCCTGGACAGAAAAGGTCTATATGGCTACACCTTC
abundance: NA
j_gene: TRBJ1-2
d_gene: NA
v_gene: TRBV11-1

CDR3aa: CASSQQGARVTQYF
CDR3nt: TGTGCCAGCAGTCAACAGGGGGCCCGGGTAACGCAGTATTTT
abundance: NA
j_gene: TRBJ2-3
d_gene: TRBD1
v_gene: TRBV27

CDR3aa: CASSFNRGRAGELFF
CDR3nt: TGTGCCAGCAGCTTTAACAGGGGGCGGGCCGGGGAGCTGTTTTTT
abundance: NA
j_gene: TRBJ2-2
d_gene: TRBD1
v_gene: TRBV11-2

CDR3aa: CASRDQTGRDGYTF
CDR3nt: TGTGCCAGTAGAGACCAGACAGGGCGTGATGGCTACACCTTC
abundance: NA
j_gene: TRBJ1-2
d_gene: TRBD1
v_gene: TRBV19

CDR3aa: CAISARAGQPQHF
CDR3nt: TGTGCCATCAGTGCCCGTGCAGGTCAGCCCCAGCATTTT
abundance: once
j_gene: TRBJ1-5
d_gene: NA
v_gene: TRBV10-3

CDR3aa: CASSYDRGRDGQYF
CDR3nt: TGTGCCAGCAGTTACGACAGGGGCAGGGATGGGCAGTACTTC
abundance: NA
j_gene: TRBJ2-7
d_gene: TRBD1
v_gene: TRBV6-5

CDR3aa: CASSKAYRQQSTDTQYF
CDR3nt: TGTGCCAGCAGCAAAGCCTACCGACAGCAGTCCACAGATACGCAGTATTTT
abundance: NA
j_gene: TRBJ2-3
d_gene: NA
v_gene: TRBV21-1

CDR3aa: CASSGQGAEQPQHF
CDR3nt: TGTGCCAGCAGTGGTCAGGGGGCAGAACAGCCCCAGCATTTT
abundance: NA
j_gene: TRBJ1-5
d_gene: TRBD1
v_gene: TRBV2

CDR3aa: CASSQEQRGSSGNTIYF
CDR3nt: TGCGCCAGCAGCCAAGAACAGAGGGGGAGCTCTGGAAACACCATATATTTT
abundance: NA
j_gene: TRBJ1-3
d_gene: NA
v_gene: TRBV4-1

CDR3aa: CAWSTGGLPNTEAFF
CDR3nt: TGTGCCTGGAGTACTGGGGGCCTCCCGAACACTGAAGCTTTCTTT
abundance: NA
j_gene: TRBJ1-1
d_gene: NA
v_gene: TRBV30

CDR3aa: CASSTQMTGVKYF
CDR3nt: TGTGCCAGTAGTACCCAAATGACAGGGGTGAAGTACTTC
abundance: NA
j_gene: TRBJ2-7
d_gene: TRBD1
v_gene: TRBV19

CDR3aa: CASSPLPGNEQFF
CDR3nt: TGTGCCAGCAGTCCACTACCGGGGAATGAGCAGTTCTTC
abundance: NA
j_gene: TRBJ2-1
d_gene: NA
v_gene: TRBV11-2

CDR3aa: CASSDGYSGYGYTF
CDR3nt: TGTGCCAGCAGTGACGGGTACTCTGGGTATGGCTACACCTTC
abundance: NA
j_gene: TRBJ1-2
d_gene: NA
v_gene: TRBV2

CDR3aa: CASSQDEVAVYSNQPQHF
CDR3nt: TGCGCCAGCAGCCAAGACGAAGTGGCAGTGTATAGCAATCAGCCCCAGCATTTT
abundance: once
j_gene: TRBJ1-5
d_gene: NA
v_gene: TRBV4-1

CDR3aa: CASRPNRMINYGYTF
CDR3nt: TGTGCCAGCAGACCTAACAGAATGATTAACTATGGCTACACCTTC
abundance: NA
j_gene: TRBJ1-2
d_gene: NA
v_gene: TRBV7-2

CDR3aa: CASSQGNPLVGSPLHF
CDR3nt: TGTGCCAGCAGCCAAGGAAATCCCCTGGTCGGTTCACCCCTCCACTTT
abundance: NA
j_gene: TRBJ1-6
d_gene: NA
v_gene: TRBV3-1/TRBV3-2

CDR3aa: CASSLWAQGGEKLFF
CDR3nt: TGTGCCAGCAGTTTATGGGCCCAGGGAGGTGAAAAACTGTTTTTT
abundance: once
j_gene: TRBJ1-4
d_gene: NA
v_gene: TRBV28

CDR3aa: CASSHQRTQAGNTIYF
CDR3nt: TGTGCCAGCAGCCACCAACGGACACAGGCAGGAAACACCATATATTTT
abundance: NA
j_gene: TRBJ1-3
d_gene: NA
v_gene: TRBV4-2

CDR3aa: CASSPKRTGPYNEQFF
CDR3nt: TGTGCCAGCAGCCCAAAGCGGACAGGGCCCTACAATGAGCAGTTCTTC
abundance: NA
j_gene: TRBJ2-1
d_gene: TRBD1
v_gene: TRBV7-8

CDR3aa: CASSLFGNQPQHF
CDR3nt: TGCGCCAGCAGCTTGTTCGGGAATCAGCCCCAGCATTTT
abundance: NA
j_gene: TRBJ1-5
d_gene: NA
v_gene: TRBV5-1

CDR3aa: CSVPTDTEAFF
CDR3nt: TGCAGTGTACCGACAGACACTGAAGCTTTCTTT
abundance: NA
j_gene: TRBJ1-1
d_gene: NA
v_gene: TRBV20-1

CDR3aa: CASSPDGGGAQYF
CDR3nt: TGTGCCAGCTCACCAGACGGAGGAGGGGCCCAGTACTTC
abundance: NA
j_gene: TRBJ2-5
d_gene: NA
v_gene: TRBV18

CDR3aa: CASSRTGDPSPYF
CDR3nt: TGTGCCAGCAGCAGGACAGGGGACCCATCGCCGTACTTC
abundance: NA
j_gene: TRBJ2-7
d_gene: TRBD1
v_gene: TRBV2